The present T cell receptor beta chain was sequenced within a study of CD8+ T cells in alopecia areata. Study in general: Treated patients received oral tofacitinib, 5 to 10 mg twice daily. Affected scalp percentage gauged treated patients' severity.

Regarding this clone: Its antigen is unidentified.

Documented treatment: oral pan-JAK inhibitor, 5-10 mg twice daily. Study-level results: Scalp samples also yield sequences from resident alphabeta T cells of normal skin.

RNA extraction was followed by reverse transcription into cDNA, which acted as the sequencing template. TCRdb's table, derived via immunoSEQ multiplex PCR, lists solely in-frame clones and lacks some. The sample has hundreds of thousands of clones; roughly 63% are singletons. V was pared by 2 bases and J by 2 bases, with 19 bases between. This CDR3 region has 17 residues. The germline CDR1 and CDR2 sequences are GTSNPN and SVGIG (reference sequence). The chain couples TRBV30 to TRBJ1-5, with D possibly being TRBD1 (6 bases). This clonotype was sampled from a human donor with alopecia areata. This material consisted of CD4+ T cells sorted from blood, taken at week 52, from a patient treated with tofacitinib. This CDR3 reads CAWSHRRGQNGNQPQHF. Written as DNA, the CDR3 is TGTGCCTGGAGTCATCGCCGGGGGCAAAACGGCAATCAGCCCCAGCATTTT.